A single T cell receptor beta chain is shown here with its context. Its antigen is as yet unknown. CDR3 length: 15 amino acids. V was pared by 2 bases and J by 2 bases, with 13 bases between. Germline assignment: CDR1 SGHRS and CDR2 YFSETQ. Assay: immunoSEQ multiplex PCR; the TCRdb copy retains only in-frame clones and omits some. The table has some 100,000 clones, 80% to 95% seen once; the top ten hold approximately 2.7%. The data stem from a study of siplizumab effects on memory and regulatory T cells. Study-wide results and limits: Naive T cells apparently outstripped memory cells in diversity and seemed major alloresponse contributors.

Sequencing was performed on CD4+ T cells sorted from blood. The rearrangement links TRBV5-1 to TRBJ1-2; D call uncertain. The sequence was collected from a human donor in good health. Some clones in this sample may be carry-over from other donors' samples. CDR3 DNA: TGCGCCAGCAGCTTAGGGCCCACGGGGAACTATGGCTACACCTTC. Protein sequence: CASSLGPTGNYGYTF.